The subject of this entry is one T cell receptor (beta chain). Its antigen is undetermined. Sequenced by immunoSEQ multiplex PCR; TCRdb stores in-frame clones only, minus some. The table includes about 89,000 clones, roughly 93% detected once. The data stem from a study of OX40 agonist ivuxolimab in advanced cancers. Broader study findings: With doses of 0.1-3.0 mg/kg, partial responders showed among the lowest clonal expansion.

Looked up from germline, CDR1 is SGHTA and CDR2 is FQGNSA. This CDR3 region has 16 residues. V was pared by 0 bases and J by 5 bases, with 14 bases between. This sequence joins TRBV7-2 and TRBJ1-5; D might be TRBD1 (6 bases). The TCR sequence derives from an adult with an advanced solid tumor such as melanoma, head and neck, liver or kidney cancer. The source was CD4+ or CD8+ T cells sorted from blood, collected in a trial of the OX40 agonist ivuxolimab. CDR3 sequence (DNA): TGTGCCAGCAGCTTAGCCCGGCCGAGGGGGGATCAGCCCCAGCATTTT. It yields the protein CASSLARPRGDQPQHF.